The 30 T cell receptor beta chains below come from one sample, sequenced in a study of blood T cells in healthy people across ages. Together with a sample-barcoded 5' primer, a J-beta primer mix was included in a second PCR lasting about 7 to 12 cycles. TCRdb fed the 5' RACE reads into MiXCR, producing one record per CDR3 protein. The sample shows some 880,000 distinct CDR3 sequences, 35% to 40% of them seen only once. Input material: blood. These receptors were taken from a man aged 18-30 years in good health.

This chain links TRBV4-2 with TRBJ2-5, with 7 nucleotides matching TRBD1. Germline V gene lookup returns CDR1 LGHNA and CDR2 YNFKEQ. The length of the CDR3 is 15 residues. J was trimmed by 1 base and V by 2 bases; bases with no gene match: 4. The CDR3 loop is CASSQPDRVQETQYF. The CDR3 DNA sequence: TGTGCCAGCAGCCAACCAGACAGGGTCCAAGAGACCCAGTACTTC.

This clonotype has more than one count but fewer than ten. The chain carries TRBV7-2 and TRBJ1-1, with D maybe TRBD1 (5 bases). The CDR3 runs to 16 residues. V lost 5 bases to trimming and J lost 0 bases, with 16 bases between them. CDR1 and CDR2 from the germline V gene are SGHTA and FQGNSA. CDR3 residues: CASSPWRDGMNTEAFF. The CDR3 coding sequence is TGTGCCAGCAGCCCCTGGCGGGACGGAATGAACACTGAAGCTTTCTTT.

The V gene is TRBV5-5, the J gene TRBJ1-4; D is unresolved. Trimming took off 2 bases at V and 3 bases at J, with 8 bases between the two ends. Germline V lookup: CDR1 SGHKS, CDR2 YYEKEE (reference sequence). There are 14 residues in the CDR3. This chain's CDR3 is CASSFDPANEKLFF. In nucleotides, the CDR3 is TGTGCCAGCAGCTTCGACCCCGCTAATGAAAAACTGTTTTTT.

This clonotype was detected many times. The chain combines TRBV5-1 with TRBJ2-3; D perhaps matches TRBD1 (7 bases). Trimming left V 4 bases short and J 4 bases short, with 13 bases between. This CDR3 region has 14 residues. Germline CDR1 is SGHRS and CDR2 is YFSETQ. The CDR3 sequence: CASSRTGEADTQYF. The CDR3 DNA is TGCGCCAGCAGCCGTACAGGGGAGGCAGATACGCAGTATTTT.

The chain uses TRBV12-3 or TRBV12-4 and TRBJ1-1; D uncertain. The CDR3 is made up of 10 amino acids. Trimming cost V 6 bases and J 11 bases, with 10 bases left between them. The CDR3 protein is CASSGFRAFF. The CDR3 coding sequence is TGTGCCAGCAGCGGGTTCAGGGCTTTCTTT.

About this clonotype itself: Being one base from a much bigger clone, this may be a read error. The chain joins TRBV4-2 to TRBJ2-1; 7 bases align to TRBD2. Near its end, the DNA agrees better with TRBJ2-7, so the J call may be wrong. Looked up from germline, CDR1 is LGHNA and CDR2 is YNFKEQ. The CDR3 is 16 residues long. DNA for the CDR3: TGTGCCAGCAGCCTTCAGGAGACTAGCTATTACAATGAGCAGTACTTC. Translated: CASSLQETSYYNEQYF.

This chain connects TRBV3-1 to TRBJ2-1; D perhaps matches TRBD1 (6 bases). The CDR3 length is 17 residues. The germline gives CDR1 LGHDT, CDR2 YNNKEL (reference sequence). V gave up 3 bases and J gave up 3 bases, with 18 bases separating them. The CDR3 loop is CASSHSGGQGFYNEQFF. The CDR3 nucleotides are TGTGCCAGCAGCCACAGCGGAGGCCAGGGGTTCTACAATGAGCAGTTCTTC.

The sample holds a few counts of this clonotype. The chain is built from TRBV12-3 or TRBV12-4 and TRBJ2-1; 8 bases are shared with TRBD2. Trimming took 6 bases from V and 13 from J; bases not matched to a gene: 14. This CDR3 region has 14 residues. Here the CDR3 reads CASSPIGGGPLQFF. In nucleotides, the CDR3 is TGTGCCAGCAGCCCTATAGGCGGGGGGCCGCTCCAGTTCTTC.

V gene TRBV20-1 combines with J gene TRBJ2-1; TRBD1 might be the D (7 bases). V was pared by 5 bases and J by 3 bases, with 14 bases between. Germline values: CDR1 DFQATT, CDR2 SNEGSKA (reference sequence). The CDR3 sequence is 14 residues long. The CDR3 DNA reads as TGCAGTGCTCCAGGGGGGTCCATCTACAATGAGCAGTTCTTC. Translated: CSAPGGSIYNEQFF.

In the case of this clonotype: Being one base from a much bigger clone, this may be a read error. V is TRBV12-3 or TRBV12-4 and J is TRBJ2-3, with 10 bases fitting TRBD1. The CDR3 sequence is 15 residues long. CDR3 sequence (DNA): TGTGCCAGCCCGGGACAGGGGTTTAGCACAGATGCGCAGTATTTT. Its translation: CASPGQGFSTDAQYF.

V gene TRBV11-2 combines with J gene TRBJ1-3; D gene uncertain. The V gene's germline CDR1 is SGHAT and CDR2 FQNNGV. The CDR3 runs to 15 residues. Between the trimmed V and J ends, which lost 7 bases and 0 bases, there was a span of 13 bases. CDR3 loop: CASTLGGISGNTIYF. In DNA, the CDR3 is TGTGCCAGCACCCTCGGCGGGATCTCTGGAAACACCATATATTTT. Based on the CDR3 plus reference TRBV11-2 and TRBJ1-3, the full variable domain is EAGVAQSPRYKIIEKRQSVAFWCNPISGHATLYWYQQILGQGPKLLIQFQNNGVVDDSQLPKDRFSAERLKGVDSTLKIQPAKLEDSAVYLCASTLGGISGNTIYFGEGSWLTVV.

The chain carries TRBV5-1 and TRBJ2-3, with 8 positions matching TRBD1. In germline, CDR1 is SGHRS, CDR2 YFSETQ. The trim removed 1 base at V and 4 bases at J, leaving 11 bases unmatched. The CDR3 length is 17 residues. The CDR3 reads CASSLFVRQGTPDTQYF. The CDR3 nucleotides read TGCGCCAGCAGCTTGTTTGTGAGACAGGGGACCCCAGATACGCAGTATTTT.

This sequence joins TRBV20-1 and TRBJ1-5, with no clear D. V was trimmed by 0 bases and J by 3 bases, leaving 9 bases between them. Germline CDR1 and CDR2: DFQATT and SNEGSKA (reference sequence). CDR3 size: 14 residues. CDR3 amino acids: CSARDEQLNQPQHF. Written as DNA, the CDR3 is TGCAGTGCTAGAGATGAACAGCTCAATCAGCCCCAGCATTTT.

There are a few counts of this clonotype. The chain's CDR3 is CASSLPASGRETQYF. DNA of the CDR3: TGTGCCAGCAGCTTACCGGCTAGCGGTAGGGAGACCCAGTACTTC. The chain carries TRBV7-9 and TRBJ2-5; 7 nucleotides align to TRBD2. Germline-derived CDR1 and CDR2 are SEHNR and FQNEAQ (reference sequence). The junction had 8 bases not matched to a gene; V was cut back by 2 bases and J by 5 bases. The CDR3 is 15 residues long.

The CDR3: CSARDSSGRSHRENTEAFF. CDR3 coding DNA: TGCAGTGCTAGAGATAGTTCTGGGCGAAGCCACAGGGAGAACACTGAAGCTTTCTTT. The chain couples TRBV20-1 to TRBJ1-1; possibly TRBD1 for D (6 bases). Germline V gene data show CDR1 as DFQATT and CDR2 as SNEGSKA (reference sequence). Trimming left V 0 bases short and J 1 base short, with 24 bases between. This CDR3 comprises 19 residues.

This chain uses TRBV20-1 with TRBJ2-1; no firm D call. CDR1 and CDR2 (germline): DFQATT, SNEGSKA (reference sequence). V dropped 0 bases and J dropped 2 bases, with 14 bases sitting between them. The CDR3 sequence is 16 residues long. The CDR3, as DNA: TGCAGTGCTAGAGATCAGGTCAAAACGACCTACAATGAGCAGTTCTTC. Amino acids: CSARDQVKTTYNEQFF.

This clonotype was found a few times. The gene calls are TRBV12-3 or TRBV12-4 and TRBJ2-5; no firm D call. There are 13 residues in the CDR3. The V end lost 5 bases, the J end lost 4 bases, and 11 bases lay between the germline ends. CDR3 sequence reads: CASSVFEVETQYF. CDR3 nucleotides: TGTGCCAGCAGTGTGTTTGAGGTAGAGACCCAGTACTTC.

This clonotype appeared many times. The chain has TRBV7-9 and TRBJ2-1, with TRBD1 as a possible D gene (5 bases). Germline assignment: CDR1 SEHNR and CDR2 FQNEAQ (reference sequence). The CDR3 loop spans 15 amino acids. Trimming took off 1 base at V and 5 bases at J, with 12 bases between the two ends. As DNA, the CDR3 is TGTGCCAGCAGCTTAGGGGGCCACCCCCACAATGAGCAGTTCTTC. Residues: CASSLGGHPHNEQFF. Drawing the rest from reference TRBV7-9 and TRBJ2-1, the complete variable domain is DTGVSQNPRHKITKRGQNVTFRCDPISEHNRLYWYRQTLGQGPEFLTYFQNEAQLEKSRLLSDRFSAERPKGSFSTLEIQRTEQGDSAMYLCASSLGGHPHNEQFFGPGTRLTVL.

This clonotype came up a few times. J is TRBJ2-7 and V is TRBV27; 9 bases are shared with TRBD2. The trim removed 6 bases at V and 3 bases at J, leaving 9 bases unmatched. The CDR3 totals 15 residues. Germline V lookup: CDR1 MNHEY, CDR2 SMNVEV (reference sequence). The chain's CDR3 is CASSWGSGGIYEQYF. The CDR3 coding sequence is TGTGCCAGCAGCTGGGGGAGCGGGGGGATCTACGAGCAGTACTTC.

This clonotype was seen more than once but under ten times. V is TRBV4-3 and J is TRBJ2-7; tentative D call: TRBD2 (5 bases). With 6 bases removed from V and 7 bases from J, the gap between germline ends came to 16 bases. The germline V gene has CDR1 LGHNA and CDR2 YSLEER. The CDR3 consists of 13 residues. The CDR3 nucleotides are TGCGCCAGCAGAGCGGACCACTACAATGAGCAGTACTTC. It is translated as CASRADHYNEQYF.

In the case of this clonotype: A read error may be the cause here, since a much bigger clone is one base away. J is TRBJ2-1 and V is TRBV5-1, with TRBD2 matching 8 bases. The CDR3 extends over 13 amino acids. CDR1 is SGHRS, CDR2 YFSETQ, per germline. V trimming: 4 bases; J trimming: 10 bases; junction bases outside the gene matches: 7. The CDR3 sequence: CASSRELAEEQFF. CDR3 sequence (DNA): TGCGCCAGCAGCCGAGAACTAGCGGAGGAGCAGTTCTTC.

The chain couples TRBV4-1 to TRBJ1-1; a possible D gene is TRBD1 (6 bases). Germline CDR1 and CDR2: MGHRA and YSYEKL. Trimming left V 5 bases short and J 7 bases short, with 14 bases between. CDR3 length equals 13 residues. CDR3 sequence reads: CASSGAGVGEAFF. The CDR3 DNA follows: TGCGCCAGCAGCGGGGCAGGGGTAGGTGAAGCTTTCTTT.

J is TRBJ2-5 and V is TRBV2; TRBD2 matches at 7 bases. CDR1 and CDR2 from the germline V gene are SNHLY and FYNNEI. With V trimmed by 6 bases and J by 9 bases, 13 bases remained unmatched. This CDR3 contains 14 residues. CDR3 in DNA: TGTGCCAGCAGCTCTTCCGGGACTGGGGGGGCCCAGTACTTC. Translated: CASSSSGTGGAQYF.

This clonotype was seen a few times. J is TRBJ2-3 and V is TRBV10-3; a weak D match, TRBD2 (5 bases). The length of the CDR3 is 18 residues. CDR1 is ENHRY and CDR2 is SYGVKD in the germline V gene. Trimming stripped 0 bases from V and 4 bases from J, with 20 bases between. CDR3 coding DNA: TGTGCCATCAGTGAGTCGACCGTTAACGGGGTACATTCAGATACGCAGTATTTT. It translates to CAISESTVNGVHSDTQYF.

With respect to this clonotype: Relative to the germline gene, one junction end is altered; a read error may explain this. The CDR3 region is CASNLPTSDEKLFF. In DNA, the CDR3 is TGTGCCAGCAACTTACCCACCAGTGATGAAAAACTGTTTTTT. The V gene is TRBV11-2, the J gene TRBJ1-4; no firm D call. Germline V gives CDR1 SGHAT, CDR2 FQNNGV. This CDR3 contains 14 residues.

This clonotype was observed a handful of times. This chain connects TRBV10-3 to TRBJ2-1, with TRBD2 as a possible D gene (5 bases). V was clipped by 3 bases and J by 3 bases, with 12 bases between them. Germline-derived CDR1 and CDR2 are ENHRY and SYGVKD. The CDR3 runs to 15 residues. CDR3 amino acids: CAISDERPIYNEQFF. The CDR3 bases are TGTGCCATCAGTGATGAGCGGCCAATCTACAATGAGCAGTTCTTC.

A remark on this clonotype: One junction end disagrees with the germline gene, perhaps due to a read error. Written as DNA, the CDR3 is TGTGCCATCAGGGAGTCGCCCCACGGCAATGGGGGCACTGAAGCTTTCTTT. This translates into CAIRESPHGNGGTEAFF. The chain has TRBV10-3 and TRBJ1-1, with D perhaps TRBD1 (5 bases). Germline CDR1 ENHRY, CDR2 SYGVKD. The CDR3 has 17 amino acids.

The rearrangement links TRBV5-1 to TRBJ1-1; unclear D gene. This CDR3 has 14 amino acids. V dropped 4 bases and J dropped 1 base, with 11 bases sitting between them. Germline CDR1 and CDR2: SGHRS and YFSETQ. CDR3 in amino acids: CASSPMTQNTEAFF. CDR3 nucleotide sequence: TGCGCCAGCAGCCCAATGACGCAGAACACTGAAGCTTTCTTT.

The sample holds a few counts of this clonotype. The junction and the germline gene differ at one end; a read error may be behind it. The V and J genes are TRBV5-6 and TRBJ1-2; D perhaps matches TRBD1 (5 bases). CDR3 length equals 15 residues. CDR1 and CDR2 (germline): SGHDT, YYEEEE. Written as DNA, the CDR3 is TGTGCCGGCAGCTCGAGGGACGGTGGGAGCTATGGCTACACCTTC. This codes for CAGSSRDGGSYGYTF.

The CDR3 DNA reads as TGCAGTGCTAGTAATCGCGGGAGAAAGAAAGAGACCCAGTACTTC. This translates into CSASNRGRKKETQYF. This chain links TRBV20-1 with TRBJ2-5; TRBD2 matches at 7 bases. The CDR3 sequence is 15 residues long. CDR1 DFQATT and CDR2 SNEGSKA come from the germline V gene (reference sequence). Germline trimming cut 3 bases from V and 3 bases from J; bases unmatched to any gene: 10.